This T cell receptor (beta chain) derives from a study of T cell repertoires in cytomegalovirus infection. Study overall: Public signatures in TCR beta pointed to CMV infection and matching HLA type.

TCRdb called the reads again in MiXCR, with one record for every CDR3 protein. The sample holds about 110,000 distinct CDR3 sequences, roughly 9.1% seen once. V was shortened by 6 bases and J by 1 base, with 16 bases between the two germline ends. The germline V gene encodes CDR1 SGHNT and CDR2 YYREEE (reference sequence). CDR3 size: 16 residues. General study results and limits: Dominating the ex vivo response were HLA-C-restricted CMV-specific TCR beta clonotypes. Carriers of CMV plus the relevant HLA were identified by cumulative public TCR beta family frequency.

Turning to this clonotype: The target antigen is unknown.

This chain joins TRBV5-4 and TRBJ2-2; weak D call: TRBD2 (6 bases). The TCR was taken from a human donor in good health (CMV status not recorded). Some clones in this sample may be carry-over from other donors' samples. Input material: PBMCs, sequenced either directly or after in vitro stimulation (not recorded which). CDR3 protein: CASNPGGSGNTGELFF. The CDR3 DNA reads as TGTGCCAGCAACCCAGGAGGTAGCGGGAACACCGGGGAGCTGTTTTTT.